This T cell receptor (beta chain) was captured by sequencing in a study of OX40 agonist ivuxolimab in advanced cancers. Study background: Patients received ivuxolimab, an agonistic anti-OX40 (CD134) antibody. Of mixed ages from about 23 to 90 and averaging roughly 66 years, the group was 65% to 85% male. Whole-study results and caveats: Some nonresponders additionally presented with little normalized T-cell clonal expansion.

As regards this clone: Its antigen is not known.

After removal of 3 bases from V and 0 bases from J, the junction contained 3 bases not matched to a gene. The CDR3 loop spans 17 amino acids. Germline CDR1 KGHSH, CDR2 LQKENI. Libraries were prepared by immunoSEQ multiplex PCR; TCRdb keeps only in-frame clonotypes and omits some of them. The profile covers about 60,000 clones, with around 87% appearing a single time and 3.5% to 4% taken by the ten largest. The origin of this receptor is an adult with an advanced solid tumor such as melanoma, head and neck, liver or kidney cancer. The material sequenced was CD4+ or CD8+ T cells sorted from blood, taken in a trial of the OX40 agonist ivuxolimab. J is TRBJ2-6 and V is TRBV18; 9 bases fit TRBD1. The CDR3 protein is CASSPVTGGSGANVLTF. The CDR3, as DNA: TGTGCCAGCTCACCTGTGACAGGGGGCTCTGGGGCCAACGTCCTGACTTTC.